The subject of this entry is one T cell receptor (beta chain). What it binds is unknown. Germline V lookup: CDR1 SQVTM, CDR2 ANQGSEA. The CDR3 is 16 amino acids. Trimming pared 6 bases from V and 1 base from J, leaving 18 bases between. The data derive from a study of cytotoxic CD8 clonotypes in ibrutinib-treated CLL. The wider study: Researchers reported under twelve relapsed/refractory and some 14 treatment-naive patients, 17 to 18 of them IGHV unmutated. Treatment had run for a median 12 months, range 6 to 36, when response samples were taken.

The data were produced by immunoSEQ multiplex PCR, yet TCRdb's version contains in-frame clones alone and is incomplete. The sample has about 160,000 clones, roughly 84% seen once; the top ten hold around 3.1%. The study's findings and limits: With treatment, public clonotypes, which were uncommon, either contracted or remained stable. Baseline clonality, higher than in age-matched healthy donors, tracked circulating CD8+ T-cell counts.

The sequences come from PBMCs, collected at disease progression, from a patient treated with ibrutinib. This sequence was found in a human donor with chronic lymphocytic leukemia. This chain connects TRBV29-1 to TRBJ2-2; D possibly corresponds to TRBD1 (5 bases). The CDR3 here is CSVGSYYTGNTGELFF. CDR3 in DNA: TGCAGCGTAGGGTCCTACTACACAGGGAACACCGGGGAGCTGTTTTTT.